This TCR beta chain was observed in a study of T-cell memory formation after mild COVID-19. About the research overall: The study found TCR clusters largely donor specific. Study conclusions and caveats: Clonal second-wave expansions that peaked on day 37 had unconfirmed SARS-CoV-2 specificity. The main location of contracting CD4+ clones was CM and EM, and that of contracting CD8+ clones was EMRA.

The TCR alpha and TCR beta cDNA libraries, bearing sample barcodes and UMIs, were generated by 5'RACE using constant-segment primers. Via MiXCR, TCRdb re-called the 5' RACE reads, giving one row per CDR3 protein. The table has roughly 100,000 distinct CDR3 sequences, about 14% seen once. This clonotype appeared a few times. What it recognizes is unknown. This receptor was identified in a man in his late teens or twenties who had mild COVID-19 (a few samples of this study predate the infection). Cell type and time point are not known. Sequencing was carried out using PBMCs or a T cell subset sorted from them (not recorded which).

The chain's CDR3 is CASTLWGLGQPQHF. CDR3 nucleotide sequence: TGTGCCAGTACCCTGTGGGGGCTCGGGCAGCCCCAGCATTTT. This sequence joins TRBV19 and TRBJ1-5; possible D gene TRBD1, 6 bases. CDR1 is LNHDA, CDR2 SQIVND, per germline (reference sequence). The germline V and J ends were trimmed by 7 bases and 7 bases, with 17 bases remaining between them. The CDR3 loop spans 14 amino acids.